One sample yielded the 20 T cell receptor beta chains listed below, sequenced in a study of cytomegalovirus exposure and HLA in healthy donors. PCR employed 60 Vbeta and 13 Jbeta primers. Here immunoSEQ multiplex PCR was the method, and the copy in TCRdb shows in-frame clones only, minus some. The repertoire has fewer than 200,000 clones, roughly four fifths of them found once; the top ten carry about 4.5%. Sample: PBMCs. Receptor source: a middle-aged man in good health and CMV-seronegative.

In DNA, the CDR3 is TGTGCCAGCAATCGGGATAACATGGTCGGAGAGACCCAGTACTTC. Encoded protein: CASNRDNMVGETQYF. The chain joins TRBV9 to TRBJ2-5, with D perhaps TRBD2 (5 bases). Deletions cut 6 bases from V and 4 bases from J, with 19 bases between. The CDR3 has 15 residues. Germline values: CDR1 SGDLS, CDR2 YYNGEE.

The chain carries TRBV2 and TRBJ2-1, with 11 bases matching TRBD2. The germline V gene has CDR1 SNHLY and CDR2 FYNNEI. V gave up 6 bases and J gave up 9 bases; unmatched junction bases: 7. This CDR3 comprises 14 residues. CDR3 bases: TGTGCCAGCAGGCTTAGCGGGGGGGCGGGTGAGCAGTTCTTC. Translated: CASRLSGGAGEQFF.

The chain combines TRBV21-1 with TRBJ1-3; the D call of TRBD1 is as the table states it, not checked on the DNA. TRBV21-1 is a listed pseudogene. This CDR3 comprises 17 residues. CDR3 coding DNA: TGTGCCAGCCCCAAAAGCACGACAGGGGGCTCTGGAAACACCATATATTTT. Protein sequence: CASPKSTTGGSGNTIYF.

The chain has TRBV7-9 and TRBJ1-3; D is uncertain. The germline V gene has CDR1 SEHNR and CDR2 FQNEAQ (reference sequence). Trimming left V 5 bases short and J 0 bases short, with 5 bases between. CDR3 length equals 13 residues. CDR3 region: CASSMSSGNTIYF. CDR3 DNA sequence: TGTGCCAGCAGCATGAGCTCTGGAAACACCATATATTTT.

The chain combines TRBV6-1 with TRBJ2-1, with 13 bases identical to TRBD2. Germline CDR1 reads MNHNS; CDR2 reads SASEGT. V lost 6 bases, J lost 8 bases, and 4 bases stayed unmatched. CDR3 size: 14 residues. The CDR3 DNA reads TGTGCCAGCAGCGGGACTAGCGGGGTCGATGAGCAGTTCTTC. The encoded protein is CASSGTSGVDEQFF.

V usage is TRBV6-5 and J usage is TRBJ2-7; a possible D gene is TRBD1 (5 bases). With 5 bases removed from V and 2 bases from J, the gap between germline ends came to 16 bases. Germline V gene sequence: CDR1 MNHEY, CDR2 SVGAGI. The CDR3 length is 15 residues. CDR3 protein: CASSRTQQAPYEQYF. CDR3 DNA: TGTGCCAGCAGTCGGACCCAACAGGCCCCCTACGAGCAGTACTTC.

This clone was recorded only once. CDR3 sequence reads: CAGLAGRNEQFF. The CDR3, as DNA: TGTGCCGGACTAGCGGGGAGGAATGAGCAGTTCTTC. The rearrangement links TRBV2 to TRBJ2-1, with TRBD2 matching over 12 bases. The CDR3 runs 12 residues. Germline V gives CDR1 SNHLY, CDR2 FYNNEI. V gave up 11 bases and J gave up 7 bases; unmatched junction bases: 3.

This clone has a handful of counts. The rearrangement joins TRBV6-5 to TRBJ1-3; D not resolved. This CDR3 region has 15 residues. The germline gives CDR1 MNHEY, CDR2 SVGAGI. The germline V and J ends were trimmed by 5 bases and 7 bases, with 18 bases remaining between them. The chain's CDR3 is CASSRDLFRGNTIYF. The CDR3 DNA is TGTGCCAGCAGTCGCGACCTGTTCCGCGGCAACACCATATATTTT.

This rearrangement joins TRBV19 to TRBJ2-2; 7 positions agree with TRBD2. CDR1 and CDR2 from the germline V gene are LNHDA and SQIVND (reference sequence). CDR3 length: 14 amino acids. V lost 6 bases, J lost 8 bases, and 9 bases stayed unmatched. CDR3 residues: CASRIGLVGGELFF. CDR3 nucleotides: TGTGCCAGTAGGATCGGACTAGTTGGTGGGGAGCTGTTTTTT. The whole variable domain, filled in from reference TRBV19 and TRBJ2-2, reads DGGITQSPKYLFRKEGQNVTLSCEQNLNHDAMYWYRQDPGQGLRLIYYSQIVNDFQKGDIAEGYSVSREKKESFPLTVTSAQKNPTAFYLCASRIGLVGGELFFGEGSRLTVL.

V is TRBV4-3 and J is TRBJ2-5, with TRBD1 matching over 7 bases. The CDR3 consists of 15 residues. The J segment lost 4 bases and the V segment lost 4 bases, leaving 9 bases of the junction unmatched. The germline V gene has CDR1 LGHNA and CDR2 YSLEER. CDR3 sequence (DNA): TGCGCCAGCAGCCCCTCATTCCAGGGGGTAGAGACCCAGTACTTC. It codes for CASSPSFQGVETQYF.

V usage is TRBV18 and J usage is TRBJ2-7; 7 bases map to TRBD1. The germline gives CDR1 KGHSH, CDR2 LQKENI. V gave up 4 bases and J gave up 5 bases; unmatched junction bases: 8. The CDR3 runs to 14 residues. The CDR3 here is CASSRTGTADEQYF. CDR3 DNA sequence: TGTGCCAGCTCACGGACCGGGACAGCCGACGAGCAGTACTTC.

The V call is TRBV19, the J call TRBJ1-3; D uncertain. Germline-derived CDR1 and CDR2 are LNHDA and SQIVND (reference sequence). The V gene lost 10 bases and the J gene lost 0 bases, with 13 bases spanning the gap. This CDR3 is built from 14 residues. This CDR3 is CATQQTSSGNTIYF. The CDR3 nucleotides are TGTGCCACTCAACAGACGAGCTCTGGAAACACCATATATTTT.

This rearrangement joins TRBV5-1 to TRBJ1-1; 8 bases map to TRBD1. Trimming at V came to 1 base and at J to 1 base, leaving 9 bases not matched to a gene. Germline V gene data show CDR1 as SGHRS and CDR2 as YFSETQ. The CDR3 is 17 amino acids. The DNA for the CDR3 is TGCGCCAGCAGCTTGCTGGGACAGGACTCTAGGAACACTGAAGCTTTCTTT. Its protein product is CASSLLGQDSRNTEAFF.

V and J are TRBV5-1 and TRBJ2-1; TRBD1 might be the D (5 bases). CDR3 length: 13 residues. V dropped 3 bases and J dropped 10 bases, with 14 bases sitting between them. From germline, CDR1 is SGHRS and CDR2 YFSETQ. The CDR3 loop is CASSSLQGHEQFF. The CDR3 bases are TGCGCCAGCAGCTCGTTGCAGGGCCACGAGCAGTTCTTC.

This clone was found a few times. V gene TRBV10-3 combines with J gene TRBJ1-5; the D gene is possibly TRBD1 (6 bases). The CDR3 loop spans 14 amino acids. Germline-derived CDR1 and CDR2 are ENHRY and SYGVKD. Trimming pared 4 bases from V and 3 bases from J, leaving 10 bases between. The CDR3 nucleotides are TGTGCCATCAGTGCGGACAGCATCAATCAGCCCCAGCATTTT. Translating gives CAISADSINQPQHF.

The CDR3 DNA is TGTGCCAGCAGTCACAGGGGTTCACCCCTCCACTTT. It is translated as CASSHRGSPLHF. The V call is TRBV27, the J call TRBJ1-6; 7 nucleotides line up with TRBD1. V was clipped by 5 bases and J by 9 bases; unmatched bases: 1. Germline CDR1 MNHEY, CDR2 SMNVEV (reference sequence). This CDR3 region has 12 residues.

The rearrangement links TRBV5-8 to TRBJ2-1; 7 bases agree with TRBD2. Losses at the gene ends were 1 base for V and 8 bases for J; bases not matched to a gene: 3. The CDR3 length is 13 residues. Germline CDR1 is SGHTS and CDR2 is YDEGEE. Written as DNA, the CDR3 is TGTGCCAGCAGCTTGCGAGGGAGGGATGAGCAGTTCTTC. Its protein product is CASSLRGRDEQFF.

The J gene is TRBJ1-2, the V gene TRBV19; tentative D call: TRBD1 (6 bases). Germline V gives CDR1 LNHDA, CDR2 SQIVND (reference sequence). V was trimmed by 5 bases and J by 0 bases, leaving 10 bases between them. The CDR3 spans 14 residues. The CDR3 nucleotides are TGTGCCAGTAGTCTTGGACAGCCTAACTATGGCTACACCTTC. This gives the protein CASSLGQPNYGYTF. The full variable domain, completed using reference TRBV19 and TRBJ1-2, is DGGITQSPKYLFRKEGQNVTLSCEQNLNHDAMYWYRQDPGQGLRLIYYSQIVNDFQKGDIAEGYSVSREKKESFPLTVTSAQKNPTAFYLCASSLGQPNYGYTFGSGTRLTVV.

V gene TRBV14 combines with J gene TRBJ2-1, with 9 positions matching TRBD2. The CDR3 contains 17 residues. The germline gives CDR1 SGHDN, CDR2 FVKESK. Trimming cost V 2 bases and J 3 bases; bases outside gene matches: 8. CDR3 DNA sequence: TGTGCCAGCAGCCAAATGACTAGCGGCCCCCTCTACAATGAGCAGTTCTTC. Translation: CASSQMTSGPLYNEQFF.

This sequence joins TRBV28 and TRBJ1-2; 7 bases map to TRBD1. The germline V gene has CDR1 MDHEN and CDR2 SYDVKM. The V and J ends lost 6 bases and 7 bases, in that order; junction bases with no gene match: 14. The CDR3 extends over 15 amino acids. The CDR3 region has the DNA TGTGCCAGCAGCTCACCCCCTCGACAGGGCCTTGGCTACACCTTC. It yields the protein CASSSPPRQGLGYTF.